These 18 T cell receptor beta chains came from one sample sequenced in a study of OX40 agonist ivuxolimab in advanced cancers. The method was immunoSEQ multiplex PCR; TCRdb's version includes in-frame clones alone and lacks a portion of them. Here the sample spans roughly 80,000 clones, 86% being singletons. The sample here was CD4+ or CD8+ T cells sorted from blood, taken in a trial of the OX40 agonist ivuxolimab. Receptors originate from an adult with an advanced solid tumor such as melanoma, head and neck, liver or kidney cancer.

The V call is TRBV5-4, the J call TRBJ2-3, with D perhaps TRBD1 (6 bases). V gave up 4 bases and J gave up 2 bases, with 14 bases separating them. CDR3 length: 15 amino acids. Germline V lookup: CDR1 SGHNT, CDR2 YYREEE (reference sequence). The CDR3 protein is CASSASDRNTDTQYF. DNA for the CDR3: TGTGCCAGCAGCGCGTCGGACAGAAACACAGATACGCAGTATTTT.

Here the CDR3 DNA reads TGTGCTAGTGGTTCGACAGGGAGCTCTGGGGCCAACGTCCTGACTTTC. Its translation: CASGSTGSSGANVLTF. The chain recombines TRBV12-5 with TRBJ2-6; 7 positions agree with TRBD1. Germline CDR1 reads LGHNT; CDR2 reads FRNRAP. The J segment lost 0 bases and the V segment lost 4 bases, leaving 3 bases of the junction unmatched. This CDR3 has 16 amino acids.

Only a few counts were recorded for this clone. V usage is TRBV6-1 and J usage is TRBJ1-6, with 7 bases matching TRBD1. CDR1 and CDR2 from the germline V gene are MNHNS and SASEGT. The CDR3 is 13 residues long. J gave up 10 bases and V 4 bases, and 4 bases lay outside the gene matches. The CDR3 sequence: CASSADRDSPLHF. The CDR3 bases are TGTGCCAGCAGTGCCGACAGGGACTCACCCCTCCACTTT.

This clone was recorded a few times. The V and J genes are TRBV15 and TRBJ2-5; 7 bases fit TRBD1. The CDR3 has 19 residues. V was pared by 0 bases and J by 1 base, with 14 bases of the junction left unmatched. Germline CDR1 LNHNV, CDR2 YYDKDF (reference sequence). The CDR3 nucleotides read TGTGCCACCAGCAGAGATAGAGGGACAGCGACTCGTTCCCAAGAGACCCAGTACTTC. Translation gives CATSRDRGTATRSQETQYF.

This clone was detected a few times. The chain links TRBV28 to TRBJ1-5; D not resolved. The CDR3 length is 12 residues. Between the trimmed V and J ends, which lost 5 bases and 6 bases, there was a span of 8 bases. Germline CDR1 reads MDHEN; CDR2 reads SYDVKM. The chain's CDR3 is CASSLQAQPQHF. The CDR3 DNA reads as TGTGCCAGCAGTCTCCAGGCTCAGCCCCAGCATTTT.

The chain combines TRBV7-2 with TRBJ2-6; 11 nucleotides match TRBD2. This CDR3 has 16 amino acids. V lost 5 bases, J lost 4 bases, and 4 bases stayed unmatched. Looked up from germline, CDR1 is SGHTA and CDR2 is FQGNSA. The CDR3 sequence: CASSLTSGTGANVLTF. CDR3 DNA sequence: TGTGCCAGCAGCCTGACTAGCGGGACCGGGGCCAACGTCCTGACTTTC. Full variable domain (remainder filled in from reference TRBV7-2 and TRBJ2-6): GAGVSQSPSNKVTEKGKDVELRCDPISGHTALYWYRQSLGQGLEFLIYFQGNSAPDKSGLPSDRFSAERTGGSVSTLTIQRTQQEDSAVYLCASSLTSGTGANVLTFGAGSRLTVL.

The chain has TRBV7-8 and TRBJ2-7; unclear D gene. Germline values: CDR1 SGHVS, CDR2 FQNEAQ. The CDR3 has 15 amino acids. Between the trimmed V and J ends, which lost 3 bases and 0 bases, there was a span of 12 bases. The CDR3 region has the DNA TGTGCCAGCAGCTTCCAAAGTGGCAGCTCCTACGAGCAGTACTTC. This translates into CASSFQSGSSYEQYF.

The V gene is TRBV6-1, the J gene TRBJ1-6, with 8 bases identical to TRBD1. J gave up 10 bases and V 6 bases, and 11 bases lay outside the gene matches. There are 15 residues in the CDR3. Germline V gene lookup returns CDR1 MNHNS and CDR2 SASEGT. This CDR3 is CASRATGTGSSPLHF. The CDR3 DNA reads as TGTGCCAGCAGAGCCACCGGGACAGGCTCATCACCCCTCCACTTT.

The chain recombines TRBV2 with TRBJ2-1, with D hard to call. Germline-derived CDR1 and CDR2 are SNHLY and FYNNEI. CDR3 length: 13 amino acids. V gave up 2 bases and J gave up 6 bases, with 8 bases separating them. The CDR3 DNA reads TGTGCCAGCAGTGAACCGTTCCTCAATGAGCAGTTCTTC. Encoded protein: CASSEPFLNEQFF.

The sample holds a few counts of this clone. V and J are TRBV2 and TRBJ2-1; D possibly corresponds to TRBD2 (5 bases). This CDR3 region has 14 residues. CDR1 SNHLY and CDR2 FYNNEI come from the germline V gene. V lost 6 bases, J lost 9 bases, and 18 bases lay in between. The CDR3 bases are TGTGCCAGCAGCGCAAGCACTAGTGGAGGTGAGCAGTTCTTC. Its translation is CASSASTSGGEQFF.

V usage is TRBV7-2 and J usage is TRBJ2-2, with TRBD1 matching over 7 bases. The ends lost 7 bases at V and 6 bases at J; junction bases unmatched: 5. The CDR3 runs to 13 residues. From germline, CDR1 is SGHTA and CDR2 FQGNSA. CDR3 protein: CASNPTGSGELFF. CDR3 bases: TGTGCCAGCAACCCGACAGGGTCCGGGGAGCTGTTTTTT.

The chain couples TRBV20-1 to TRBJ2-4; possible D gene TRBD2, 6 bases. Trimming stripped 3 bases from V and 7 bases from J, with 7 bases between. Germline CDR1 is DFQATT and CDR2 is SNEGSKA (reference sequence). The CDR3 length is 11 residues. CDR3 residues: CSASAGNIQYF. For the CDR3, the DNA is TGCAGTGCTAGTGCGGGGAACATTCAGTACTTC.

The chain is built from TRBV27 and TRBJ1-2; 8 bases fit TRBD1. Germline values: CDR1 MNHEY, CDR2 SMNVEV (reference sequence). Trimming took 2 bases from V and 7 from J; bases not matched to a gene: 9. The CDR3 is 15 amino acids. The CDR3 sequence: CASSLKDRGVSGYTF. CDR3 sequence (DNA): TGTGCCAGCAGTTTAAAAGACAGGGGCGTCAGTGGCTACACCTTC.

This clone has a single count. The chain joins TRBV14 to TRBJ2-5, with D perhaps TRBD2 (5 bases). V lost 0 bases to trimming and J lost 1 base, with 9 bases between them. CDR3 length: 15 amino acids. Germline CDR1 and CDR2: SGHDN and FVKESK. The CDR3 DNA sequence: TGTGCCAGCAGCCAAGATCCGGGGTCCCAAGAGACCCAGTACTTC. Amino acid sequence: CASSQDPGSQETQYF. Together with reference TRBV14 and TRBJ2-5, the CDR3 gives the full variable domain: EAGVTQFPSHSVIEKGQTVTLRCDPISGHDNLYWYRRVMGKEIKFLLHFVKESKQDESGMPNNRFLAERTGGTYSTLKVQPAELEDSGVYFCASSQDPGSQETQYFGPGTRLLVL.

The chain has TRBV5-1 and TRBJ1-2, with D perhaps TRBD1 (6 bases). The CDR3 loop spans 16 amino acids. Trimming cost V 4 bases and J 8 bases, with 24 bases left between them. In germline, CDR1 is SGHRS, CDR2 YFSETQ. The CDR3 loop is CASSMNTNRVLWGYTF. In DNA form, the CDR3 reads TGCGCCAGCAGCATGAACACTAACAGGGTTTTGTGGGGCTACACCTTC.

The CDR3 sequence is CASSLQGGGPGANVLTF. The CDR3 DNA follows: TGCGCCAGCAGCCTTCAAGGCGGGGGGCCTGGGGCCAACGTCCTGACTTTC. The chain employs TRBV4-3 and TRBJ2-6; 8 positions match TRBD2. Trimming cost V 4 bases and J 2 bases; bases outside gene matches: 7. The CDR3 contains 17 residues. Looked up from germline, CDR1 is LGHNA and CDR2 is YSLEER.

The chain uses TRBV28 and TRBJ2-7, with no clear D. Germline V gives CDR1 MDHEN, CDR2 SYDVKM. Trimming took off 5 bases at V and 0 bases at J, with 5 bases between the two ends. This CDR3 has 12 amino acids. DNA of the CDR3: TGTGCCAGCAGTGTCAGCTCCTACGAGCAGTACTTC. The encoded protein is CASSVSSYEQYF. The entire variable domain, with the rest obtained from reference TRBV28 and TRBJ2-7, is as follows: DVKVTQSSRYLVKRTGEKVFLECVQDMDHENMFWYRQDPGLGLRLIYFSYDVKMKEKGDIPEGYSVSREKKERFSLILESASTNQTSMYLCASSVSSYEQYFGPGTRLTVT.

V is TRBV5-1 and J is TRBJ2-7; 7 bases agree with TRBD2. Germline V CDR1 and CDR2: SGHRS, YFSETQ. The CDR3 extends over 14 amino acids. V trimming: 1 base; J trimming: 6 bases; junction bases outside the gene matches: 7. Here the CDR3 reads CASSLSSGVSEQYF. The CDR3 region has the DNA TGCGCCAGCAGCTTGTCTAGCGGCGTCTCCGAGCAGTACTTC.